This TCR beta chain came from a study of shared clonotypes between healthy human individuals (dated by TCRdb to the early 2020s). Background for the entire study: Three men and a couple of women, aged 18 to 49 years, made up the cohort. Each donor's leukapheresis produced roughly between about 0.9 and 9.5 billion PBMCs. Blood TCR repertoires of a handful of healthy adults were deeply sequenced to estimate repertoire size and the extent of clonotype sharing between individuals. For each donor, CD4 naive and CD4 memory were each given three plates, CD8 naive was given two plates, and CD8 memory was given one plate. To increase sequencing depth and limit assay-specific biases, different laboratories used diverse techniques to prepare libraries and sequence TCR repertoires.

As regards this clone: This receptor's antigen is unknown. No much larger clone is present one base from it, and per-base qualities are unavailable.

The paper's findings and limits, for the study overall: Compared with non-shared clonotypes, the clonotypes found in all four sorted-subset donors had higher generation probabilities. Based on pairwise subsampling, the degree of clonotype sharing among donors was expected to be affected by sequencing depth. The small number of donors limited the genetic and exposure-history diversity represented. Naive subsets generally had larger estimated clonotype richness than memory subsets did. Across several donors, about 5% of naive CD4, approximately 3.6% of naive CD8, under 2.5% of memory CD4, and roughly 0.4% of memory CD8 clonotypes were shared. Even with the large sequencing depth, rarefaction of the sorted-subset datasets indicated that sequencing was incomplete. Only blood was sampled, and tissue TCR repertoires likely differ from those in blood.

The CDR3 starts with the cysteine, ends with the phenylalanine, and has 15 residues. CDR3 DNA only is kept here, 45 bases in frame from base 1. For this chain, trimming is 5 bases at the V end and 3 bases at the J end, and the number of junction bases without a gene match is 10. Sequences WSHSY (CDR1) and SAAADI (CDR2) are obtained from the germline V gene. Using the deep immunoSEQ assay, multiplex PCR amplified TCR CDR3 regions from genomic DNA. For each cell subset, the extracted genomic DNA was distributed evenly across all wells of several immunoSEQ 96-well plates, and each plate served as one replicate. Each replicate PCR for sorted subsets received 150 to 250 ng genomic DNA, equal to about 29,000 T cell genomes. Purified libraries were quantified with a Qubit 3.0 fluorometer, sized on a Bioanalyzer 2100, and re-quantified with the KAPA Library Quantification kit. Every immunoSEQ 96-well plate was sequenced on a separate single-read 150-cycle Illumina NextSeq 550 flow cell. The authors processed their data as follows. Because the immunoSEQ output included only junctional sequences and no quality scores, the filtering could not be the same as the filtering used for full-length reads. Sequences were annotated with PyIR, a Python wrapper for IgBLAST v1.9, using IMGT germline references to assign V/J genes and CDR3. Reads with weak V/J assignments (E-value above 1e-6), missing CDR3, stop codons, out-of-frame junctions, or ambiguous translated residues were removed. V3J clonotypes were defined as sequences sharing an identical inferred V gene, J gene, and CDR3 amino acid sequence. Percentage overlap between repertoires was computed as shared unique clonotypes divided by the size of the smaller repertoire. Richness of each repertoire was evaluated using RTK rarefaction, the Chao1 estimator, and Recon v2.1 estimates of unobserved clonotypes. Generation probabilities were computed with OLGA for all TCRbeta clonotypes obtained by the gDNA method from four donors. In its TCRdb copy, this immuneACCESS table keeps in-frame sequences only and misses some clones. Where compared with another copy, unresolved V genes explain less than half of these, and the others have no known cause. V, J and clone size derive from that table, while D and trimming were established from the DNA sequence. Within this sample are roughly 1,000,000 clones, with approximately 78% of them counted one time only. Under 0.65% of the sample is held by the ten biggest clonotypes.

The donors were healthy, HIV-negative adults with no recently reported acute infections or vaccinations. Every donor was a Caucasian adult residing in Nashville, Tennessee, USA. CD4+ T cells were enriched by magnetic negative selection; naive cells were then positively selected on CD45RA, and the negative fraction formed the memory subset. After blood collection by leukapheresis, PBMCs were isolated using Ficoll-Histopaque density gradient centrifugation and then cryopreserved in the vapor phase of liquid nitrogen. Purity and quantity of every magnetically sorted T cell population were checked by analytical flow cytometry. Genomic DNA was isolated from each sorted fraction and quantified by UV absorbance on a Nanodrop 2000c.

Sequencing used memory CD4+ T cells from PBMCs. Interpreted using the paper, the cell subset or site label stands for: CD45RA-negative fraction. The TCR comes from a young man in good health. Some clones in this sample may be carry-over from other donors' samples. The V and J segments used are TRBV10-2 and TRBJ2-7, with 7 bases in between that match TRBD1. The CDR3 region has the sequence CASSTTRTGNYEQYF. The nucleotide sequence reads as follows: TGCGCCAGCAGTACTACCAGGACAGGAAACTACGAGCAGTACTTC.